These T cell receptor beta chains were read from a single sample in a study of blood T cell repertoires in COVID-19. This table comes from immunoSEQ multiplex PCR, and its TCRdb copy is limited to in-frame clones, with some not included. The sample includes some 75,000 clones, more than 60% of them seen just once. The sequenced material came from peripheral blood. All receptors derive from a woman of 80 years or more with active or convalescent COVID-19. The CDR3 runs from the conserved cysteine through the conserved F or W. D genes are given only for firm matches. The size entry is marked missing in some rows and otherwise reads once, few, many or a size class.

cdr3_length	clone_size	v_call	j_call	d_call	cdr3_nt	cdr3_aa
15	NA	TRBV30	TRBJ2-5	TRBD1	TGTGCCTGGAGGGAAACGGGACAGGGAAAAGAGACCCAGTACTTC	CAWRETGQGKETQYF
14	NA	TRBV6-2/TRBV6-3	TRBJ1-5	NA	TGTGCCAGCAGCTTAATGGGAGGCAATCAGCCCCAGCATTTT	CASSLMGGNQPQHF
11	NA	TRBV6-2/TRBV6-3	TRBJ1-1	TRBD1	TGTGCCAGCAGCTGGACAGGGGGAGCTTTCTTT	CASSWTGGAFF
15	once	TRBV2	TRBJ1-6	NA	TGTGCCAGCAGTGAGGGACCGCGGGGCGGTTCACCCCTCCACTTT	CASSEGPRGGSPLHF
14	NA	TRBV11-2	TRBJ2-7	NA	TGTGCCAGCAGCCCCGACAGAATCTCCTACGAGCAGTACTTC	CASSPDRISYEQYF
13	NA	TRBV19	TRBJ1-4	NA	TGTGCCAGTAGTATAGGGGACGCCGGGAGTCTGTTTTTT	CASSIGDAGSLFF
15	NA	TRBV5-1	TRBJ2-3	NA	TGCGCCAGCAGCCCCCCCGTGGCTGGCACAGATACGCAGTATTTT	CASSPPVAGTDTQYF
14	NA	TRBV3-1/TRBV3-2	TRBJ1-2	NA	TGTGCCAGCAGCCAAGATGGCAGGGCAAATAGCTACACCTTC	CASSQDGRANSYTF
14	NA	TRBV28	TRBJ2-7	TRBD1	TGTGCCAGCAGAACGACAGGGGCCTCCTACGAGCAGTACTTC	CASRTTGASYEQYF
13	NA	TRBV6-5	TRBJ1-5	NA	TGTGCCAGCACGGACAGCCCCAATCAGCCCCAGCATTTT	CASTDSPNQPQHF
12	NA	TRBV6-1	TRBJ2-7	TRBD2	TGTGCCAGCAGCCAAGAGCGGGGGGAGCAGTACTTC	CASSQERGEQYF
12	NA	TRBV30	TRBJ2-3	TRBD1	TGTGCCTGCGGGACAGGGGGAGATACGCAGTATTTT	CACGTGGDTQYF
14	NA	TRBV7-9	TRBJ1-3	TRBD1	TGTGCCAGCAGCTCGACAGGGACGGGAAACACCATATATTTT	CASSSTGTGNTIYF
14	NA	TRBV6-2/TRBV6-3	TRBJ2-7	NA	TGTGCCAGCAGTTACGGGAGGCTGGGGGAAGAGCAGTACTTC	CASSYGRLGEEQYF
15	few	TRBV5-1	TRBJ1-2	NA	TGCGCCAGCCAAGCGGTGGCAGGGGAGAACTATGGCTACACCTTC	CASQAVAGENYGYTF
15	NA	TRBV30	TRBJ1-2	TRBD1	TGTGCCTGGAGGCTACAGGGGGCTCTTTCGGCTGGCTACACCTTC	CAWRLQGALSAGYTF
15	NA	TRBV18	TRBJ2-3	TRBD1	TGTGCCAGCTCACCAGAGAACAGGGGGACAGATACGCAGTATTTT	CASSPENRGTDTQYF
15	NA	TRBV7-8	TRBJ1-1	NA	TGTGCCAGCAGCCGGACATGGGGCGCGAACACTGAAGCTTTCTTT	CASSRTWGANTEAFF
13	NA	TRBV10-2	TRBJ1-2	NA	TGCGCCAGCAGTGATGTCAGGGTCTATGGCTACACCTTC	CASSDVRVYGYTF
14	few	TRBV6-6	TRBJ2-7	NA	TGTGCCAGCAGTTCGGGGACAAATTCCTACGAGCAGTACTTC	CASSSGTNSYEQYF
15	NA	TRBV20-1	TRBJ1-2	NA	TGCAGTGCTAGTGATGGTACAGCCCTGGGCTATGGCTACACCTTC	CSASDGTALGYGYTF
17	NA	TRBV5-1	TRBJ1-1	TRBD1	TGCGCCAGCAGCTTGAGTCCCGGGACAGATATGAACACTGAAGCTTTCTTT	CASSLSPGTDMNTEAFF
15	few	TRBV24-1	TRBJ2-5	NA	TGTGCCACCAGTGATCCCCGGGTAGAGGGAGAGACCCAGTACTTC	CATSDPRVEGETQYF
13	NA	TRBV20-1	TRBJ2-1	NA	TGCAGTGCTAGTGATTGGCCAGACAATGAGCAGTTCTTC	CSASDWPDNEQFF
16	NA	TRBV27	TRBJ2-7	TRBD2	TGTGCCAGCAGTCCCTACATCACTAGCGGGGGAGACGAGCAGTACTTC	CASSPYITSGGDEQYF
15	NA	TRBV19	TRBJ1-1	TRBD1	TGTGCCAGTACCTATCTTCCGGACAGGGGGTCGTTGGCTTTCTTT	CASTYLPDRGSLAFF
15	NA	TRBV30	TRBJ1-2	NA	TGTGCCTGGAGTGGCGATGGGGGGGGCGCCTATGGCTACACCTTC	CAWSGDGGGAYGYTF
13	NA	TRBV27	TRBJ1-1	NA	TGTGCCAGCAGCTTCGGGAGGGAGGCTGAAGCTTTCTTT	CASSFGREAEAFF
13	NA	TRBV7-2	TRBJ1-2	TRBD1	TGTGCCAGCAGCGCTGGGACAGGGAAAGGCTACACCTTC	CASSAGTGKGYTF
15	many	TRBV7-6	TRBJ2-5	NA	TGTGCCAGCAGCCCGGAGGTCAGGTTGCAAGAGACCCAGTACTTC	CASSPEVRLQETQYF
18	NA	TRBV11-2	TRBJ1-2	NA	TGTGCCAGCAGGGGGGGGTCGTTGGTACAGATCCCTAACTATGGCTACACCTTC	CASRGGSLVQIPNYGYTF
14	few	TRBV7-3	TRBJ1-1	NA	TGTGCCAGCAGCTCCTACGGGGGGAACACTGAAGCTTTCTTT	CASSSYGGNTEAFF
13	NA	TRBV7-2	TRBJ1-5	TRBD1	TGTGCCAGCAGCCCCAACAGGGGTGGGCCCCAGCATTTT	CASSPNRGGPQHF
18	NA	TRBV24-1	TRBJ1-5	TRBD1	TGTGCCACCAGTGCCCGGGACAGACATCACTTACTTGATCAGCCCCAGCATTTT	CATSARDRHHLLDQPQHF
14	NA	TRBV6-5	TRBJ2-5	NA	TGTGCCAGCGCCATGGACTTCGAACAAGAGACCCAGTACTTC	CASAMDFEQETQYF
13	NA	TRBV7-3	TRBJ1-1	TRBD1	TGTGCCAGCAGCAGGGGGCACCGCGGTGAAGCTTTCTTT	CASSRGHRGEAFF